The following is a T cell receptor (beta chain) sequence with its context. This sample was included in a study of cytomegalovirus exposure and HLA in healthy donors. PCR employed 60 Vbeta and 13 Jbeta primers. Sequencing was performed with immunoSEQ multiplex PCR; in TCRdb, only in-frame clones are kept and a portion is missing. The data show over 150,000 clones, roughly 78% seen once. V was pared by 4 bases and J by 5 bases, with 10 bases of the junction left unmatched. CDR3 length: 17 residues. The germline gives CDR1 MNHEY, CDR2 SMNVEV (reference sequence). V and J are TRBV27 and TRBJ1-4, with 10 bases identical to TRBD1. Sequencing was carried out using PBMCs. The receptor was isolated from a woman in her 50s in good health and CMV-seropositive. In DNA form, the CDR3 reads TGTGCCAGCAGTTCAATAAACCTGGGACAGGGGAATGAAAAACTGTTTTTT. It yields the protein CASSSINLGQGNEKLFF.